The rows below give T cell receptor beta chains drawn from one sample of a study of tumor-infiltrating lymphocytes in primary liver carcinoma. TCRdb independently ran MiXCR on the multiplex PCR reads; one entry per CDR3 protein. The repertoire holds about 120,000 distinct CDR3 sequences, with 55% to 65% as singletons. Sequences were obtained from liver tumor tissue from sampling region 1. The source of these receptors is a woman aged 55-75 years with primary liver carcinoma and hepatitis B virus infection. The CDR3 runs from the conserved cysteine through the conserved F or W. Fields, in order: D gene, clone size, V gene, J gene, CDR3 DNA, CDR3 protein. A D gene is named only where the DNA matches it firmly. Only some rows state a clone size, as once, few, many or a class for expanded clones.

.	.	TRBV7-9	TRBJ2-7	TGTGCCAGCAGCTCCCGATGGGGGTGGGAGACCTTCAACGAGCAGTACTTC	CASSSRWGWETFNEQYF
TRBD1	.	TRBV14	TRBJ1-1	TGTGCCAGCAGCGAATGGACAGGGACGGAGATAACTGAAGCTTTCTTT	CASSEWTGTEITEAFF
.	.	TRBV11-3	TRBJ2-1	TGTGTCAGCAGTCGGCAGAATGGGGTAGAGCCGCAGTTCTTC	CVSSRQNGVEPQFF
TRBD2	.	TRBV28	TRBJ2-1	TGTGCCAGCAGCCGCCGACTAGCGGGAGGCTACAATGAGCAGTTCTTC	CASSRRLAGGYNEQFF
TRBD2	.	TRBV4-1	TRBJ2-1	TGCGCCAGCAGCCAAGAACCCAGTGGGAGGGCGGACAATGAGCAGCTCTTC	CASSQEPSGRADNEQLF
.	.	TRBV7-9	TRBJ1-3	TGTTCCAGCCTCAGTCGGCAGGGAGGAAACACCATATATTTT	CSSLSRQGGNTIYF
.	.	TRBV12-3/TRBV12-4	TRBJ1-1	TGTGCCAGCAGTCCTGCAGGGAGGGTTATCTTT	CASSPAGRVIF
TRBD2	few	TRBV7-9	TRBJ2-1	TGTGCCAGCAGCTCCTATCCCCGGGAGGGGCTACAGAATGAGCAGTTCTTC	CASSSYPREGLQNEQFF
.	many	TRBV29-1	TRBJ1-1	TGCAGCGTCAGTGTGGGGGCCAGGAGAATGAACACTGAAGCTTTCTTT	CSVSVGARRMNTEAFF
.	.	TRBV13	TRBJ1-6	TGTGCCAGCAGCTCAGGAGGGGCTCGAGGGCAGAATTCACCCCTCCACTTT	CASSSGGARGQNSPLHF
.	.	TRBV6-5	TRBJ1-5	TGTGCCAGCAGCCAAGGATACAGGAGCAATCAGCCCCAACATTTT	CASSQGYRSNQPQHF
TRBD1	.	TRBV11-3	TRBJ2-4	TGTGCCAGAGGCTTCGAGGGGGCCCGCAAAAACATTCAGTACTTC	CARGFEGARKNIQYF
.	.	TRBV6-1	TRBJ1-3	TGTGCCAGCAGTGAAGAGGTTGGGGGCAGCTATACCGGAAACACCATATATTTT	CASSEEVGGSYTGNTIYF
.	few	TRBV5-1	TRBJ1-2	TGCGCCAGCAGCTTGGTGCCAGAATCTAACTATGGCTACACCTTC	CASSLVPESNYGYTF
.	.	TRBV6-1	TRBJ1-5	TGTGCCGGCAGTGAAGCGCGGGACGGGGGCCCCCTAAGCAATCAGCCCCAGCATTTT	CAGSEARDGGPLSNQPQHF
.	.	TRBV5-1	TRBJ2-3	TGCGCCAGCAGTGAGGTCGGGGGCACAGATACGCAGTATTTT	CASSEVGGTDTQYF
.	many	TRBV11-2	TRBJ2-7	TGTGCCAGCAGCTTACCAAAAGCCTACGAGCAGTACTTC	CASSLPKAYEQYF
TRBD2	.	TRBV6-5	TRBJ2-7	TGTGCCAGCAGTTTCCAACCGGTAGCGGGACCCTACGTGCAGTACTTC	CASSFQPVAGPYVQYF
.	.	TRBV18	TRBJ1-1	TGTGCCAGCTCCGAAGGTGGGAACACTGAAGCTTTCTTT	CASSEGGNTEAFF
.	.	TRBV10-3	TRBJ2-7	TGTGCCATCAGTGACTCGATCATCGGGGGTTCCTACGAGCAGTACTTC	CAISDSIIGGSYEQYF
.	many	TRBV28	TRBJ2-5	TGTGCCAGCAGTTTATGGCCGGAGGAAGAGACCCAGTACTTC	CASSLWPEEETQYF
.	.	TRBV11-2	TRBJ2-1	TGTGTCAGCAGCTGGACTGGCAGTGCAGAGCAGTTCTTC	CVSSWTGSAEQFF
.	.	TRBV20-1	TRBJ1-5	TGCAGTGCTAGAGATGCGATATATCAGCCCCAGTATTTC	CSARDAIYQPQYF
.	.	TRBV11-1	TRBJ2-1	TGTGCCAGCAGCTCTCCGAGCGGTGTCGAGCAGTTCTTC	CASSSPSGVEQFF
.	few	TRBV9	TRBJ2-1	TGTGCCAGCAGCGTAGAGAGCGACGAGCAGTTCTTC	CASSVESDEQFF
TRBD1	once	TRBV10-2	TRBJ1-5	TGCGCCAGCAGTGCGGGTTCAGGGGGACACAATCAGCCCCAGCATTTT	CASSAGSGGHNQPQHF
.	.	TRBV6-2/TRBV6-3	TRBJ1-4	TGTGCCAGCACCACCGGGCATGAGAATGAAAAACTGTTTTTT	CASTTGHENEKLFF
.	many	TRBV6-5	TRBJ1-2	TGTGCCAGCAGTTACGAGGTTAACTATGGCTACACCTTC	CASSYEVNYGYTF
TRBD1	.	TRBV29-1	TRBJ2-1	TGCAGCTTGAGGACAGGGGGACCCTACAATAATCAGTTCTTC	CSLRTGGPYNNQFF
TRBD1	.	TRBV11-2	TRBJ2-5	TGTGCCAGCAGTCGGACAGGAAGGGACCTAGAGACCCAGTACTTC	CASSRTGRDLETQYF
.	many	TRBV6-5	TRBJ1-3	TGTGCCAGCAGTCCGGGGCGCAGCTCTGGAAACACCATATATTTT	CASSPGRSSGNTIYF
.	.	TRBV11-3	TRBJ2-1	TGTGCCAGCAGTGCCGGGTGCTACAATGAGCAATTATTC	CASSAGCYNEQLF
.	many	TRBV11-2	TRBJ2-1	TGTGCCAGCAGCTTAGAAAGGGGGTCCAGGAATGAGCAGTTCTTC	CASSLERGSRNEQFF
TRBD2	.	TRBV12-3/TRBV12-4	TRBJ2-1	TGTGCCAGCAATCAATCCGGAACTAGCGGTAACAATGAGCAGTTCTTC	CASNQSGTSGNNEQFF
.	.	TRBV11-2	TRBJ2-3	TGTGGCAGCTCCCCGGTAGTGGGAGTGCCTAGCACAGATACGCAGTATTTT	CGSSPVVGVPSTDTQYF
TRBD2	once	TRBV28	TRBJ2-7	TGTGCCAGCAGCCAAAGCGGGAGTTCCTACAAGCAGTACTTC	CASSQSGSSYKQYF